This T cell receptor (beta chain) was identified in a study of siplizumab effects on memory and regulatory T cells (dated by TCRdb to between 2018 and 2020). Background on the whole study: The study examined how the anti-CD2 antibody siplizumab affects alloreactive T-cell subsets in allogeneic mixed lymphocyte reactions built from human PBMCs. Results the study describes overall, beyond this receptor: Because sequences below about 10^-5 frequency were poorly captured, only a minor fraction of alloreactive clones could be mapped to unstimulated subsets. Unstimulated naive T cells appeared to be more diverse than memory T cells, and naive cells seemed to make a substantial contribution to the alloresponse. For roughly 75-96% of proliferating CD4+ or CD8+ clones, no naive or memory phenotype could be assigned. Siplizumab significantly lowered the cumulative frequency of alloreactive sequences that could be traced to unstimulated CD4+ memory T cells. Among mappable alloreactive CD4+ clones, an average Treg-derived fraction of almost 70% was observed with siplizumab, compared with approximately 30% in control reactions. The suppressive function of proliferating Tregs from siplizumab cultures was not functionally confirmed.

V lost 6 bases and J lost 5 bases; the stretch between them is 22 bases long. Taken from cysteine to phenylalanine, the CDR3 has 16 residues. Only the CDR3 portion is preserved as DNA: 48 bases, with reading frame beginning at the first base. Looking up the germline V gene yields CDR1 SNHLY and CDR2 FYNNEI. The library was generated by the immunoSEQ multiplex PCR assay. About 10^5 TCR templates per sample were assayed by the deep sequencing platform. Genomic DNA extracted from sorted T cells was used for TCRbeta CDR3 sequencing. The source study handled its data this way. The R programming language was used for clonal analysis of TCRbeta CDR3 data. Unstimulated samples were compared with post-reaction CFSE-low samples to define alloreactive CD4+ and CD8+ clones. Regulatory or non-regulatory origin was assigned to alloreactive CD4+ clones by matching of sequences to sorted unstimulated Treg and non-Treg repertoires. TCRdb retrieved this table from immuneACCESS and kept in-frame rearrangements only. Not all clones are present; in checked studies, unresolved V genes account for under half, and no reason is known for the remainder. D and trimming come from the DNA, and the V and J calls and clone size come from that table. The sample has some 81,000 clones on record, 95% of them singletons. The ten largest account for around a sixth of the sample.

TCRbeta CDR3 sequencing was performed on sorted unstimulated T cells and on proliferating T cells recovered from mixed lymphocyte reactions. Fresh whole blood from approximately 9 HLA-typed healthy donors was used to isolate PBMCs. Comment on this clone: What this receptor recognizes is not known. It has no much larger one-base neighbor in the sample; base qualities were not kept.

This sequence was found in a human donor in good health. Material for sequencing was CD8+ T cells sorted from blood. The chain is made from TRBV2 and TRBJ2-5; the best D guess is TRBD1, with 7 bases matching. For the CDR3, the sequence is CASRGLGLTGRETQYF. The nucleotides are TGTGCCAGCAGAGGATTGGGGTTGACAGGGAGGGAGACCCAGTACTTC.